This entry lists 23 T cell receptor beta chains sequenced from one sample in a study of shared clonotypes between healthy human individuals. Some clones are missing from TCRdb's copy, which holds only in-frame ones; the method was immunoSEQ multiplex PCR. The sample records roughly 500,000 clones, 95% to 96% being singletons. Sequences were obtained from naive CD4+ T cells sorted from blood. Subset indicated: CD45RA+ positively selected. The source of these receptors is a woman aged 25 to 45 in good health.

The chain combines TRBV30 with TRBJ1-3; D not resolved. The CDR3 totals 14 residues. V was trimmed by 3 bases and J by 2 bases, leaving 11 bases between them. Germline V gene sequence: CDR1 GTSNPN, CDR2 SVGIG (reference sequence). CDR3 in DNA: TGTGCCTGGAGGAATTCAGGAGCTGGAAACACCATATATTTT. Protein product: CAWRNSGAGNTIYF. Supplemented by reference TRBV30 and TRBJ1-3, the full variable domain reads SQTIHQWPATLVQPVGSPLSLECTVEGTSNPNLYWYRQAAGRGLQLLFYSVGIGQISSEVPQNLSASRPQDRQFILSSKKLLLSDSGFYLCAWRNSGAGNTIYFGEGSWLTVV.

This rearrangement joins TRBV5-4 to TRBJ1-2; the match to TRBD1 covers 9 bases. This CDR3 has 13 amino acids. The junction had 3 bases not matched to a gene; V was cut back by 4 bases and J by 5 bases. The germline CDR1 and CDR2 sequences are SGHNT and YYREEE (reference sequence). As DNA, the CDR3 is TGTGCCAGCAGCCCAGGACAGGGGTATGGCTACACCTTC. It translates to CASSPGQGYGYTF.

The V and J genes are TRBV6-5 and TRBJ2-1; TRBD1 might be the D (5 bases). V was cut by 5 bases and J by 9 bases, with 17 bases left in between. Germline CDR1 MNHEY, CDR2 SVGAGI. The length of the CDR3 is 14 residues. The CDR3, as DNA: TGTGCCAGCAGTCGAGACGACAGATTGGGTGAGCAGTTCTTC. This translates into CASSRDDRLGEQFF.

This CDR3 reads CASKGGGSNPAWAEQFF. CDR3 DNA sequence: TGCGCCAGCAAAGGAGGGGGTAGTAATCCAGCATGGGCTGAGCAGTTCTTC. This chain joins TRBV4-1 and TRBJ2-1; D is perhaps TRBD1 or TRBD2 (6 bases each). CDR1 is MGHRA, CDR2 YSYEKL, per germline. The germline V and J ends were trimmed by 7 bases and 9 bases, with 28 bases remaining between them. This CDR3 contains 17 residues.

This chain joins TRBV6-6 and TRBJ2-7; D is undetermined. Germline V gene lookup returns CDR1 MNHNY and CDR2 SVGAGI (reference sequence). Between the trimmed V and J ends, which lost 2 bases and 5 bases, there was a span of 7 bases. The CDR3 loop spans 12 amino acids. The CDR3 loop is CASSYQRDEQYF. The DNA of the CDR3 is TGTGCCAGCAGTTACCAAAGGGACGAGCAGTACTTC.

Here the CDR3 reads CAWTSLDRVGSYEQYF. DNA for the CDR3: TGTGCCTGGACCTCACTCGACAGGGTCGGCTCCTACGAGCAGTACTTC. The V and J genes are TRBV30 and TRBJ2-5; 7 nucleotides line up with TRBD1. The J call may be incorrect, as the DNA end agrees better with TRBJ2-7. Looked up from germline, CDR1 is GTSNPN and CDR2 is SVGIG (reference sequence). The length of the CDR3 is 16 residues.

V usage is TRBV30 and J usage is TRBJ2-1; D is ambiguous. V was clipped by 7 bases and J by 10 bases, with 14 bases between them. The CDR3 loop spans 11 amino acids. Germline CDR1 is GTSNPN and CDR2 is SVGIG (reference sequence). This chain's CDR3 is CASNNYGEQFF. The CDR3 region has the DNA TGTGCCTCTAATAATTACGGGGAGCAGTTCTTC.

This clone was seen once. CDR3 protein: CSVGAGEGGANVLTF. Here the CDR3 DNA reads TGCAGCGTTGGGGCGGGAGAAGGTGGGGCCAACGTCCTGACTTTC. V gene TRBV29-1 combines with J gene TRBJ2-6; 7 bases line up with TRBD2. The V gene's germline CDR1 is SQVTM and CDR2 ANQGSEA. The trim removed 4 bases at V and 3 bases at J, leaving 6 bases unmatched. The CDR3 consists of 15 residues. Drawing the rest from reference TRBV29-1 and TRBJ2-6, the complete variable domain is SAVISQKPSRDICQRGTSLTIQCQVDSQVTMMFWYRQQPGQSLTLIATANQGSEATYESGFVIDKFPISRPNLTFSTLTVSNMSPEDSSIYLCSVGAGEGGANVLTFGAGSRLTVL.

In its sample, this clone was seen once. This chain uses TRBV11-2 with TRBJ2-1; TRBD2 agrees at 9 bases. Unmatched junction bases numbered 13, after V lost 5 bases and J lost 8 bases. This CDR3 comprises 16 residues. The germline V gene has CDR1 SGHAT and CDR2 FQNNGV. For the CDR3, the DNA is TGTGCCAGCAGCCATGGCCGGGGCGGGAGGGCCGATGAGCAGTTCTTC. It encodes CASSHGRGGRADEQFF. Full variable domain (outside the CDR3, taken from reference TRBV11-2 and TRBJ2-1): EAGVAQSPRYKIIEKRQSVAFWCNPISGHATLYWYQQILGQGPKLLIQFQNNGVVDDSQLPKDRFSAERLKGVDSTLKIQPAKLEDSAVYLCASSHGRGGRADEQFFGPGTRLTVL.

The chain joins TRBV6-1 to TRBJ2-1; TRBD1 is a possible D gene (6 bases). V lost 4 bases and J lost 0, with 16 bases in between. This CDR3 has 17 amino acids. The germline gives CDR1 MNHNS, CDR2 SASEGT. The CDR3 region has the DNA TGTGCCAGCAGTGCCAACAGGGCCCACGGCTCCTACAATGAGCAGTTCTTC. It specifies CASSANRAHGSYNEQFF.

The chain joins TRBV11-2 to TRBJ2-7; 10 bases are a match to TRBD1. Germline V gene lookup returns CDR1 SGHAT and CDR2 FQNNGV. V gave up 4 bases and J gave up 5 bases; unmatched junction bases: 17. This CDR3 region has 18 residues. The CDR3 DNA is TGTGCCAGCAGCTCCACGGGACAGGGGCCTACAGGGACCAACGAGCAGTACTTC. This encodes CASSSTGQGPTGTNEQYF.

In its sample, this clone was seen once. The chain is built from TRBV6-6 and TRBJ1-1; D uncertain. With 4 bases removed from V and 1 base from J, the gap between germline ends came to 13 bases. The CDR3 is 15 residues long. Germline CDR1 and CDR2: MNHNY and SVGAGI (reference sequence). In nucleotides, the CDR3 is TGTGCCAGCAGTTTCCTACCGATGGGGAACACTGAAGCTTTCTTT. As protein: CASSFLPMGNTEAFF.

The gene calls are TRBV29-1 and TRBJ2-2; D is ambiguous. Germline V gives CDR1 SQVTM, CDR2 ANQGSEA. Trimming cost V 4 bases and J 0 bases, with 9 bases left between them. This CDR3 spans 14 amino acids. The CDR3 sequence: CSVVGPSNTGELFF. In DNA form, the CDR3 reads TGCAGCGTTGTAGGCCCCTCGAACACCGGGGAGCTGTTTTTT.

The genes are TRBV2 and TRBJ2-4, with D perhaps matching TRBD1 or TRBD2 (5 bases each). Germline values: CDR1 SNHLY, CDR2 FYNNEI. The CDR3 is 16 amino acids. Between the trimmed V and J ends, which lost 2 bases and 0 bases, there was a span of 11 bases. CDR3: CASSESMGVAKNIQYF. CDR3 sequence (DNA): TGTGCCAGCAGTGAAAGCATGGGGGTAGCCAAAAACATTCAGTACTTC.

This clone has just a few counts. The rearrangement joins TRBV6-5 to TRBJ1-2, with no clear D. This CDR3 is 12 amino acids long. CDR1 and CDR2 from the germline V gene are MNHEY and SVGAGI. V was cut by 6 bases and J by 7 bases, with 12 bases left in between. The CDR3 sequence is CASRQRNSGYTF. CDR3 sequence (DNA): TGTGCCAGCAGACAAAGGAATTCTGGCTACACCTTC.

The chain couples TRBV2 to TRBJ2-3; D remains ambiguous. V lost 8 bases, J lost 5 bases, and 17 bases lay in between. The CDR3 consists of 14 residues. CDR1 SNHLY and CDR2 FYNNEI come from the germline V gene. Here the CDR3 reads CASSSAGALDTQYF. CDR3 bases: TGTGCCAGCTCCAGCGCAGGAGCCCTAGATACGCAGTATTTT.

V usage is TRBV6-5 and J usage is TRBJ1-1, with D perhaps TRBD1 (5 bases). Trimming removed 0 bases at V and 1 base at J, with 6 bases between. The CDR3 length is 14 residues. Germline CDR1 is MNHEY and CDR2 is SVGAGI. CDR3 sequence reads: CASSYSQANTEAFF. Written as DNA, the CDR3 is TGTGCCAGCAGTTACTCACAGGCGAACACTGAAGCTTTCTTT.

The chain couples TRBV9 to TRBJ2-2; 7 nucleotides match TRBD1. This CDR3 has 17 amino acids. The junction had 10 bases not matched to a gene; V was cut back by 3 bases and J by 2 bases. Germline CDR1 reads SGDLS; CDR2 reads YYNGEE. CDR3 amino acids: CASSATRRGRNTGELFF. The CDR3 coding sequence is TGTGCCAGCAGCGCCACCCGAAGGGGGCGAAACACCGGGGAGCTGTTTTTT. The variable domain in full, completed from reference TRBV9 and TRBJ2-2, reads DSGVTQTPKHLITATGQRVTLRCSPRSGDLSVYWYQQSLDQGLQFLIQYYNGEERAKGNILERFSAQQFPDLHSELNLSSLELGDSALYFCASSATRRGRNTGELFFGEGSRLTVL.

The J gene is TRBJ2-7, the V gene TRBV7-9, with TRBD2 matching over 8 bases. Germline V gene lookup returns CDR1 SEHNR and CDR2 FQNEAQ (reference sequence). The V and J ends lost 4 bases and 3 bases, in that order; junction bases with no gene match: 8. This CDR3 has 15 residues. The CDR3 nucleotides read TGTGCCAGCAGCTCCCGTTCGGGGGGGTACTACGAGCAGTACTTC. Its protein product is CASSSRSGGYYEQYF.

In this sample, this clone turned up once. The V and J genes are TRBV19 and TRBJ2-3, with TRBD2 matching over 10 bases. With 2 bases clipped from V and 6 bases from J, the junction kept 5 bases outside the gene matches. CDR3 length equals 15 residues. Germline V gives CDR1 LNHDA, CDR2 SQIVND (reference sequence). DNA for the CDR3: TGTGCCAGTAGTATACTAGCGGGAGTTAGGGATACGCAGTATTTT. It translates to CASSILAGVRDTQYF.

This sequence joins TRBV28 and TRBJ2-7; D unresolved. The CDR3 is 16 residues long. V was clipped by 6 bases and J by 4 bases, with 22 bases between them. Germline V gene sequence: CDR1 MDHEN, CDR2 SYDVKM. CDR3 sequence reads: CASSRPLGPFTYEQYF. CDR3 bases: TGTGCCAGCAGCCGGCCGTTGGGCCCCTTTACTTACGAGCAGTACTTC.

The chain joins TRBV25-1 to TRBJ2-1; no reliable D call. The length of the CDR3 is 12 residues. The ends were cut back, 6 bases at V and 8 bases at J, with 11 bases in the middle. The germline gives CDR1 MGHDK, CDR2 SYGVNS. The CDR3 loop reads CASSPQGHEQFF. The CDR3 DNA sequence: TGTGCCAGCAGCCCACAAGGCCATGAGCAGTTCTTC.

V gene TRBV21-1 combines with J gene TRBJ2-1; the DNA was not compared with TRBD2, the D call given in the table. TRBV21-1 is listed as a pseudogene. This CDR3 has 20 amino acids. The CDR3 DNA follows: TGTGCCAGCAGCACGGCAGGCAATAATAAGGGACTACTTACCTACAATGAGCAGTTCTTC. This gives the protein CASSTAGNNKGLLTYNEQFF.